This T cell receptor beta chain was documented in a study of T cells after yellow fever vaccination. Study details: Each low-cell-number fraction was prepared by means of SMART-Seq v4 Ultra Low Input.

On this clonotype itself: What it recognizes is unknown.

TCRdb recomputed calls from the 5' RACE reads with MiXCR, one row per CDR3 protein. The data show tens of thousands of distinct CDR3 sequences, approximately 8% seen once. The CDR3 is 14 residues long. V was cut by 0 bases and J by 6 bases, with 14 bases left in between. CDR1 is GTSNPN, CDR2 SVGIG, per germline (reference sequence). General observations from the study: The study found a weaker secondary response that peaked faster, day 5 versus 15. Abundant clonotypes (contaminants from the bulk population) could be present in FACS-sorted repertoires. Only a minor proportion of clonotypes was detected across both CD4 and CD8 compartments.

The chain is built from TRBV30 and TRBJ1-1; TRBD1 is a possible D gene (6 bases). The sequence came from a man aged 25 to 40 who received the YFV17D yellow fever vaccine. The material was CD8+ T cells sorted from PBMCs, obtained on the day of the yellow fever booster vaccination. CDR3 loop: CAWSVLGGAAEAFF. The CDR3 DNA reads as TGTGCCTGGAGTGTACTTGGGGGCGCGGCTGAAGCTTTCTTT.